Each of the 28 T cell receptor beta chains below was sequenced from the same sample in a study of control samples from healthy donors and cancer patients. Clones were read by immunoSEQ multiplex PCR, and TCRdb kept only the in-frame ones, dropping some. The data hold some 120,000 clones, with 85% to 95% observed a single time. Sequenced sample: PBMCs. These receptors were collected from a man between 50 and 59 years old with head and neck cancer.

The chain joins TRBV5-6 to TRBJ1-2, with 8 bases lining up with TRBD1. V lost 0 bases, J lost 7 bases, and 14 bases stayed unmatched. Germline assignment: CDR1 SGHDT and CDR2 YYEEEE. CDR3 length: 17 amino acids. CDR3 residues: CASSLAKWDRRYRGYTF. CDR3 DNA: TGTGCCAGCAGCTTGGCAAAATGGGACAGGAGGTATCGTGGCTACACCTTC. Together with reference TRBV5-6 and TRBJ1-2, the CDR3 gives the full variable domain: DAGVTQSPTHLIKTRGQQVTLRCSPKSGHDTVSWYQQALGQGPQFIFQYYEEEERQRGNFPDRFSGHQFPNYSSELNVNALLLGDSALYLCASSLAKWDRRYRGYTFGSGTRLTVV.

This sequence joins TRBV5-1 and TRBJ1-1, with TRBD1 identical over 7 bases. The V and J ends lost 4 bases and 5 bases, in that order; junction bases with no gene match: 11. CDR3 length: 15 amino acids. CDR1 is SGHRS, CDR2 YFSETQ, per germline. The CDR3 DNA reads as TGCGCCAGCAGCCAACCACAGGGGCGGGAGACTGAAGCTTTCTTT. It encodes CASSQPQGRETEAFF.

The chain links TRBV4-2 to TRBJ1-4; D is unresolved. Trimming removed 2 bases from V and 7 bases from J, with 14 bases in between. This CDR3 is built from 15 residues. Germline CDR1 and CDR2: LGHNA and YNFKEQ. CDR3 sequence (DNA): TGTGCCAGCAGCCAACCCCTATTGGCGGGTGAAAAACTGTTTTTT. Its translation: CASSQPLLAGEKLFF.

The chain joins TRBV7-2 to TRBJ1-2; the D is unclear. CDR1 and CDR2 from the germline V gene are SGHTA and FQGNSA. The germline V and J ends were trimmed by 5 bases and 5 bases, with 9 bases remaining between them. CDR3 length: 12 amino acids. The chain's CDR3 is CASSTPSYGYTF. Here the CDR3 DNA reads TGTGCCAGCAGCACCCCGTCATATGGCTACACCTTC. Filled out from reference TRBV7-2 and TRBJ1-2, the complete variable domain reads GAGVSQSPSNKVTEKGKDVELRCDPISGHTALYWYRQSLGQGLEFLIYFQGNSAPDKSGLPSDRFSAERTGGSVSTLTIQRTQQEDSAVYLCASSTPSYGYTFGSGTRLTVV.

The V gene is TRBV19, the J gene TRBJ1-1, with D possibly being TRBD1 (6 bases). Trimming stripped 7 bases from V and 4 bases from J, with 13 bases between. The CDR3 spans 13 residues. Germline V lookup: CDR1 LNHDA, CDR2 SQIVND (reference sequence). For the CDR3, the DNA is TGTGCCAGTAACGGGGGGCAGAGCACTGAAGCTTTCTTT. This sequence encodes CASNGGQSTEAFF.

The chain carries TRBV4-1 and TRBJ2-5; D not resolved. The CDR3 sequence is 15 residues long. The germline CDR1 and CDR2 sequences are MGHRA and YSYEKL. V lost 0 bases and J 1 base, leaving 9 bases between the germline ends. Written as DNA, the CDR3 is TGCGCCAGCAGCCAAGATCCGGGCAGCCAAGAGACCCAGTACTTC. It is translated as CASSQDPGSQETQYF.

The chain joins TRBV18 to TRBJ2-7; unclear D gene. Trimming cost V 0 bases and J 4 bases, with 10 bases left between them. CDR1 is KGHSH and CDR2 is LQKENI in the germline V gene. This CDR3 is built from 14 residues. CDR3 bases: TGTGCCAGCTCACCACCGAAGCCTACTTACGAGCAGTACTTC. Encoded protein: CASSPPKPTYEQYF.

The chain couples TRBV15 to TRBJ1-6; no clear D. Germline V gene lookup returns CDR1 LNHNV and CDR2 YYDKDF (reference sequence). The V end was cut by 0 bases, the J end by 7 bases, with 16 bases between. This CDR3 is built from 17 residues. CDR3 amino acids: CATSRDKIRFLNSPLHF. DNA for the CDR3: TGTGCCACCAGCAGAGATAAAATCAGGTTTTTAAATTCACCCCTCCACTTT.

In nucleotides, the CDR3 is TGTGCCTGGACCAATCTGGGACAGCCCCAAGAGACCCAGTACTTC. This gives the protein CAWTNLGQPQETQYF. The rearrangement links TRBV30 to TRBJ2-5, with 7 bases matching TRBD1. The CDR3 runs to 15 residues. The J segment lost 1 base and the V segment lost 4 bases, leaving 9 bases of the junction unmatched. The germline gives CDR1 GTSNPN, CDR2 SVGIG (reference sequence).

The chain links TRBV6-2 or TRBV6-3 to TRBJ2-1, with TRBD2 matching over 7 bases. The germline V gene has CDR1 MNHEY and CDR2 SVGEGT. CDR3 size: 13 residues. V was clipped by 6 bases and J by 6 bases; unmatched bases: 5. CDR3 in amino acids: CASSQSGANEQFF. CDR3 coding DNA: TGTGCCAGCAGCCAAAGCGGGGCCAATGAGCAGTTCTTC.

This clone appeared a few times. The rearrangement joins TRBV5-8 to TRBJ2-5; D is unresolved. Germline CDR1 is SGHTS and CDR2 is YDEGEE. The CDR3 is 14 amino acids. The germline V and J ends were trimmed by 1 base and 5 bases, with 12 bases remaining between them. CDR3 nucleotides: TGTGCCAGCAGCTTGATGGGGTCTGGGGAGACCCAGTACTTC. This sequence encodes CASSLMGSGETQYF.

V gene TRBV13 combines with J gene TRBJ1-6; D is undetermined. The CDR3 contains 15 residues. CDR1 is PRHDT, CDR2 FYEKMQ, per germline (reference sequence). V lost 2 bases and J lost 7, with 12 bases in between. The CDR3 sequence is CASSLSAGRNSPLHF. DNA of the CDR3: TGTGCCAGCAGCTTAAGTGCGGGGAGGAATTCACCCCTCCACTTT.

V and J are TRBV7-2 and TRBJ1-1; D is possibly TRBD1 (5 bases). Trimming shortened V by 5 bases and J by 4 bases, and 14 bases separated the two germline ends. CDR3 size: 14 residues. The V gene's germline CDR1 is SGHTA and CDR2 FQGNSA. Written as DNA, the CDR3 is TGTGCCAGCAGCCCGAGCCGCGGGGCCACTGAAGCTTTCTTT. Protein: CASSPSRGATEAFF.

The chain recombines TRBV3-1 (or the pseudogene TRBV3-2) with TRBJ2-2; D possibly corresponds to TRBD2 (6 bases). The CDR3 spans 17 residues. Germline assignment: CDR1 LGHDT and CDR2 YNNKEL (reference sequence). V dropped 1 base and J dropped 2 bases, with 14 bases sitting between them. The CDR3 spells CASSQAWRGSNTGELFF. The CDR3 bases are TGTGCCAGCAGCCAAGCTTGGCGGGGCTCCAACACCGGGGAGCTGTTTTTT.

The chain has TRBV5-4 and TRBJ2-1, with 7 bases lining up with TRBD2. V dropped 1 base and J dropped 13; count of bases not matched to a gene: 5. The CDR3 covers 12 residues. Germline lookup yields CDR1 SGHNT and CDR2 YYREEE (reference sequence). DNA of the CDR3: TGTGCCAGCAGCTTGTCGACTAGCAATCAGTTCTTC. Protein product: CASSLSTSNQFF.

This chain joins TRBV9 and TRBJ2-3; possibly TRBD2 for D (6 bases). The CDR3 runs 16 residues. V was cut by 2 bases and J by 5 bases, with 18 bases left in between. Germline CDR1 SGDLS, CDR2 YYNGEE. CDR3 sequence: CASSVGPAGQGDTQYF. The CDR3 DNA reads as TGTGCCAGCAGCGTCGGACCAGCGGGTCAGGGAGATACGCAGTATTTT.

This clone showed up just a few times. The chain has TRBV6-2 or TRBV6-3 and TRBJ1-1; TRBD1 is a possible D gene (5 bases). The germline gives CDR1 MNHEY, CDR2 SVGEGT. This CDR3 spans 14 amino acids. The ends were cut back, 6 bases at V and 2 bases at J, with 13 bases in the middle. CDR3 residues: CASRPRGLNTEAFF. CDR3 sequence (DNA): TGTGCCAGCAGGCCTAGGGGTCTCAACACTGAAGCTTTCTTT.

This chain links TRBV7-9 with TRBJ1-6; D ambiguous. The CDR3 runs 16 residues. Trimming cost V 6 bases and J 0 bases, with 12 bases left between them. Germline CDR1 is SEHNR and CDR2 is FQNEAQ (reference sequence). In nucleotides, the CDR3 is TGTGCCAGCAGGGGTTCTCAGAGCTCCTATAATTCACCCCTCCACTTT. It translates to CASRGSQSSYNSPLHF.

The chain links TRBV15 to TRBJ2-7; 7 bases fit TRBD1. Trimming at V came to 1 base and at J to 2 bases, leaving 2 bases not matched to a gene. The CDR3 is 14 residues long. Germline V gene lookup returns CDR1 LNHNV and CDR2 YYDKDF (reference sequence). The CDR3 DNA reads TGTGCCACCAGCAGAGGGCAGGGGGCCTACGAGCAGTACTTC. Protein product: CATSRGQGAYEQYF.

The gene calls are TRBV6-5 and TRBJ1-2; D remains ambiguous. CDR3 length equals 15 residues. Per germline, CDR1 MNHEY and CDR2 SVGAGI. V gave up 6 bases and J gave up 0 bases, with 14 bases separating them. The CDR3 DNA follows: TGTGCCAGCAGGCTCCGGCAGGAAGCTAACTATGGCTACACCTTC. This gives the protein CASRLRQEANYGYTF.

The CDR3 DNA reads as TGTGCCAGCAGCCTCACCGGGACTAGCGGCTACGAGCAGTACTTC. Translation: CASSLTGTSGYEQYF. The chain recombines TRBV7-2 with TRBJ2-7; TRBD2 aligns across 11 bases. The CDR3 consists of 15 residues. Germline V lookup: CDR1 SGHTA, CDR2 FQGNSA. With V trimmed by 5 bases and J by 3 bases, 6 bases remained unmatched.

This chain uses TRBV28 with TRBJ2-5; the D gene is possibly TRBD2 (6 bases). This CDR3 comprises 14 residues. The germline V and J ends were trimmed by 2 bases and 4 bases, with 11 bases remaining between them. Per the germline V gene, CDR1 is MDHEN and CDR2 is SYDVKM. CDR3 in amino acids: CASSLPGAGETQYF. Written as DNA, the CDR3 is TGTGCCAGCAGTTTACCGGGAGCCGGAGAGACCCAGTACTTC.

The chain joins TRBV27 to TRBJ1-1, with TRBD1 matching over 8 bases. The CDR3 is made up of 13 amino acids. After removal of 7 bases from V and 4 bases from J, the junction contained 5 bases not matched to a gene. CDR1 MNHEY and CDR2 SMNVEV come from the germline V gene (reference sequence). In DNA, the CDR3 is TGTGCCAGCACCGGTGACAGGGGCACTGAAGCTTTCTTT. Its protein product is CASTGDRGTEAFF.

This chain links TRBV7-8 with TRBJ2-5; 10 bases are a match to TRBD1. The length of the CDR3 is 17 residues. Germline V gene sequence: CDR1 SGHVS, CDR2 FQNEAQ. J was trimmed by 4 bases and V by 4 bases; bases with no gene match: 12. Here the CDR3 reads CASSSLEDRGFRETQYF. DNA of the CDR3: TGTGCCAGCAGCTCACTGGAGGACAGGGGGTTTCGAGAGACCCAGTACTTC. Combining the CDR3 with reference TRBV7-8 and TRBJ2-5 gives the whole variable domain GAGVSQSPRYKVAKRGQDVALRCDPISGHVSLFWYQQALGQGPEFLTYFQNEAQLDKSGLPSDRFFAERPEGSVSTLKIQRTQQEDSAVYLCASSSLEDRGFRETQYFGPGTRLLVL.

This clone has just one count. The CDR3 loop is CATSRDRGGNIQYF. CDR3 coding DNA: TGTGCCACCAGCAGAGATCGGGGGGGAAACATTCAGTACTTC. This chain links TRBV15 with TRBJ2-4, with 8 bases fitting TRBD2. The CDR3 has 14 amino acids. The J segment lost 6 bases and the V segment lost 0 bases, leaving 1 base of the junction unmatched. Germline CDR1 LNHNV, CDR2 YYDKDF (reference sequence).

The CDR3 loop reads CASSVRPASGGHNEQFF. In DNA, the CDR3 is TGTGCCAGCAGCGTACGGCCTGCTAGCGGGGGACACAATGAGCAGTTCTTC. The chain links TRBV9 to TRBJ2-1, with 10 nucleotides matching TRBD2. Trimming removed 1 base from V and 5 bases from J; junction bases left unmatched: 9. The germline V gene has CDR1 SGDLS and CDR2 YYNGEE. This CDR3 is 17 amino acids long.

The chain joins TRBV9 to TRBJ2-3, with 16 bases lining up with TRBD2. V was clipped by 4 bases and J by 3 bases; unmatched bases: 5. The CDR3 covers 17 residues. CDR1 is SGDLS, CDR2 YYNGEE, per germline. The CDR3 DNA reads as TGTGCCAGCAGCTCGGGACTAGCGGGGGGGCCGACAGATACGCAGTATTTT. Translation: CASSSGLAGGPTDTQYF.

The table lists this clone with a count of one. The chain carries TRBV20-1 and TRBJ2-1, with D possibly matching TRBD2 (6 bases). Trimming removed 3 bases at V and 4 bases at J, with 7 bases between. The germline V gene encodes CDR1 DFQATT and CDR2 SNEGSKA (reference sequence). The CDR3 has 12 residues. The CDR3 DNA is TGCAGTGCTAGTAGCGGTTACAATGAGCAGTTCTTC. This codes for CSASSGYNEQFF.